A single sample is the source of the 30 T cell receptor beta chains below, sequenced in a study of cytomegalovirus exposure and HLA in healthy donors (dated by TCRdb to 2016 to 2017). Library method: the immunoSEQ multiplex PCR assay. For the multiplex PCR, a mixture combining 60 forward primers for TCR Vbeta segments and 13 reverse primers for TCR Jbeta segments was used. TCRdb holds this immuneACCESS table with in-frame rearrangements only. Some clones are missing; in checked studies, unresolved V genes explain under half, and the rest has no known cause. This sample comprises 160,000 or so clones, about 80% of them detected only once. Approximately 2.1% of the sample comes from the top ten. Sequences were obtained from PBMCs. The receptor set was obtained from a man aged 50-59 years in good health and CMV-seropositive.

The chain joins TRBV6-5 to TRBJ1-5; tentatively, D is TRBD1 (6 bases). V was pared by 7 bases and J by 3 bases, with 13 bases between. Germline CDR1 and CDR2: MNHEY and SVGAGI. The CDR3 loop spans 14 amino acids. CDR3 in amino acids: CASNPGGANQPQHF. The CDR3 nucleotides are TGTGCCAGCAACCCTGGGGGGGCCAATCAGCCCCAGCATTTT.

This clone was seen just once. The rearrangement links TRBV11-3 to TRBJ2-1; 11 nucleotides agree with TRBD1. Germline lookup yields CDR1 SGHNT and CDR2 YENEEA. The CDR3 loop spans 16 amino acids. V shed 5 bases and J 4 bases; nucleotides not matched to a gene: 7. CDR3 sequence reads: CASSPSGTGGYNEQFF. The CDR3 nucleotides are TGTGCCAGCAGCCCCTCGGGGACAGGGGGTTACAATGAGCAGTTCTTC.

CDR3 DNA sequence: TGTGCCAGCAGCCAGTCACTAGCGTCCCCCACAGATACGCAGTATTTT. Translation: CASSQSLASPTDTQYF. The chain links TRBV4-2 to TRBJ2-3, with 7 positions matching TRBD2. The V gene's germline CDR1 is LGHNA and CDR2 YNFKEQ. The V gene end was trimmed by 3 bases and the J gene end by 2 bases; junction bases not matched to a gene: 8. This CDR3 region has 16 residues.

The chain is built from TRBV27 and TRBJ2-5, with 7 bases fitting TRBD1. V dropped 2 bases and J dropped 5; count of bases not matched to a gene: 8. CDR1 and CDR2 from the germline V gene are MNHEY and SMNVEV (reference sequence). The CDR3 consists of 15 residues. In DNA, the CDR3 is TGTGCCAGCAGTTTAAATGCCAGGGGGTGGGAGACCCAGTACTTC. This gives the protein CASSLNARGWETQYF.

The chain is built from TRBV5-1 and TRBJ2-1; a weak D match, TRBD1 (5 bases). V was pared by 1 base and J by 2 bases, with 16 bases between. The CDR3 totals 17 residues. CDR1 and CDR2 from the germline V gene are SGHRS and YFSETQ. The CDR3 nucleotides are TGCGCCAGCAGCTTGTCACCCCGGACAATCGCCTACAATGAGCAGTTCTTC. Amino acid sequence: CASSLSPRTIAYNEQFF.

The J gene is TRBJ1-1, the V gene TRBV11-2; possibly TRBD1 for D (5 bases). The germline gives CDR1 SGHAT, CDR2 FQNNGV. V dropped 5 bases and J dropped 4 bases, with 14 bases sitting between them. The CDR3 covers 14 residues. The CDR3 DNA follows: TGTGCCAGCAGCACGAGCGGGGGGAGCACTGAAGCTTTCTTT. It is translated as CASSTSGGSTEAFF. Combining the CDR3 with reference TRBV11-2 and TRBJ1-1 gives the whole variable domain EAGVAQSPRYKIIEKRQSVAFWCNPISGHATLYWYQQILGQGPKLLIQFQNNGVVDDSQLPKDRFSAERLKGVDSTLKIQPAKLEDSAVYLCASSTSGGSTEAFFGQGTRLTVV.

A remark on this clone: Compared with germline, one end of the junction differs, possibly owing to a read error. The chain is built from TRBV7-7 and TRBJ2-1, with TRBD2 matching over 13 bases. The CDR3 totals 15 residues. Looked up from germline, CDR1 is SSHAT and CDR2 is FNYEAQ (reference sequence). For the CDR3, the DNA is TGTGCTAGCAGCTCCGGACTAGCGGGGGACAATGAGCAGTTCTTC. Encoded protein: CASSSGLAGDNEQFF. The full variable domain, rest sourced from reference TRBV7-7 and TRBJ2-1, is GAGVSQSPRYKVTKRGQDVTLRCDPISSHATLYWYQQALGQGPEFLTYFNYEAQPDKSGLPSDRFSAERPEGSISTLTIQRTEQRDSAMYRCASSSGLAGDNEQFFGPGTRLTVL.

This clone occurred a few times. V is TRBV4-1 and J is TRBJ1-2; D may be TRBD1 (5 bases). CDR3 length equals 16 residues. Trimming took off 2 bases at V and 5 bases at J, with 18 bases between the two ends. Germline V gene data show CDR1 as MGHRA and CDR2 as YSYEKL. CDR3: CASSQTLGGGWYGYTF. In DNA form, the CDR3 reads TGCGCCAGCAGCCAAACACTGGGGGGGGGTTGGTATGGCTACACCTTC.

The chain employs TRBV7-9 and TRBJ2-5, with 8 bases fitting TRBD1. CDR1 is SEHNR, CDR2 FQNEAQ, per germline (reference sequence). CDR3 length: 18 amino acids. J was trimmed by 0 bases and V by 1 base; bases with no gene match: 10. CDR3 DNA: TGTGCCAGCAGCTTAGGTCGGACAGGGCTTTTTTACCAAGAGACCCAGTACTTC. It yields the protein CASSLGRTGLFYQETQYF.

DNA of the CDR3: TGTGCCAGCAGCAGGACAGAATTATTCTATGGCTACACCTTC. Its translation is CASSRTELFYGYTF. This sequence joins TRBV13 and TRBJ1-2; D possibly corresponds to TRBD1 (6 bases). From germline, CDR1 is PRHDT and CDR2 FYEKMQ (reference sequence). V gave up 5 bases and J gave up 4 bases, with 14 bases separating them. The CDR3 has 14 residues.

The rearrangement links TRBV11-2 to TRBJ2-3; 8 nucleotides agree with TRBD1. CDR1 is SGHAT and CDR2 is FQNNGV in the germline V gene. Losses at the gene ends were 1 base for V and 6 bases for J; bases not matched to a gene: 12. The CDR3 spans 17 residues. CDR3 sequence: CASSLGRGQGAFDTQYF. In DNA form, the CDR3 reads TGTGCCAGCAGCTTAGGGCGAGGCCAGGGGGCGTTCGATACGCAGTATTTT.

This clone was counted a few times. V is TRBV28 and J is TRBJ2-2; 8 bases align to TRBD2. The CDR3 spans 12 residues. Losses at the gene ends were 7 bases for V and 6 bases for J; bases not matched to a gene: 1. Germline CDR1 and CDR2: MDHEN and SYDVKM. CDR3 region: CASTGGPGELFF. CDR3 DNA: TGTGCCAGCACGGGAGGGCCCGGGGAGCTGTTTTTT.

This chain joins TRBV19 and TRBJ1-5; perhaps TRBD1 as D (5 bases). Per the germline V gene, CDR1 is LNHDA and CDR2 is SQIVND (reference sequence). There are 14 residues in the CDR3. Deletions cut 10 bases from V and 4 bases from J, with 17 bases between. The chain's CDR3 is CATLDRGVNQPQHF. The CDR3 bases are TGTGCCACCCTGGATCGGGGGGTAAATCAGCCCCAGCATTTT.

This clone appeared a few times. The J gene is TRBJ2-7, the V gene TRBV7-2, with 11 nucleotides matching TRBD2. The trim removed 4 bases at V and 0 bases at J, leaving 8 bases unmatched. The CDR3 consists of 17 residues. Germline CDR1 SGHTA, CDR2 FQGNSA. CDR3 DNA: TGTGCCAGCAGCTCCGCGTCTAGCGGGGGGAGCTCCTACGAGCAGTACTTC. Translation gives CASSSASSGGSSYEQYF.

The V gene is TRBV19, the J gene TRBJ1-1, with D possibly being TRBD1 (5 bases). Trimming removed 5 bases from V and 8 bases from J, with 9 bases in between. Germline CDR1 reads LNHDA; CDR2 reads SQIVND (reference sequence). CDR3 length equals 11 residues. CDR3 DNA: TGTGCCAGTAGTGTAAGACAGGAAGCTTTCTTT. Encoded protein: CASSVRQEAFF.

A remark on this clone: Other DNA sequences in this sample translate to the same CDR3. Written as DNA, the CDR3 is TGTGCCAGCAGTTACCGACAGGGAGCCTACGAGCAGTACTTC. Amino acids: CASSYRQGAYEQYF. The chain combines TRBV6-6 with TRBJ2-7, with TRBD1 matching over 7 bases. After removal of 2 bases from V and 2 bases from J, the junction contained 3 bases not matched to a gene. The germline V gene has CDR1 MNHNY and CDR2 SVGAGI (reference sequence). This CDR3 has 14 residues.

CDR3 in DNA: TGTGCCAGCAGTGCCCAGAACACTGAAGCTTTCTTT. As protein: CASSAQNTEAFF. J is TRBJ1-1 and V is TRBV6-1; D unresolved. Trimming pared 4 bases from V and 1 base from J, leaving 4 bases between. Germline CDR1 and CDR2: MNHNS and SASEGT. The length of the CDR3 is 12 residues.

This CDR3 reads CASRTSVNTGELFF. CDR3 nucleotide sequence: TGTGCCAGCCGGACTAGCGTGAACACCGGGGAGCTGTTTTTT. The chain employs TRBV7-2 and TRBJ2-2; 9 bases agree with TRBD2. The length of the CDR3 is 14 residues. CDR1 SGHTA and CDR2 FQGNSA come from the germline V gene. V shed 8 bases, J shed 1 base, and the junction held 2 bases outside the gene matches.

V gene TRBV4-2 combines with J gene TRBJ1-6, with 9 bases fitting TRBD1. V dropped 0 bases and J dropped 9; count of bases not matched to a gene: 9. Germline-derived CDR1 and CDR2 are LGHNA and YNFKEQ. The CDR3 sequence is 17 residues long. The CDR3 DNA is TGTGCCAGCAGCCAAGATTTGGTACAGGGGGCAGGTTCACCCCTCCACTTT. It codes for CASSQDLVQGAGSPLHF.

V gene TRBV2 combines with J gene TRBJ1-5, with 8 nucleotides matching TRBD1. The germline V gene has CDR1 SNHLY and CDR2 FYNNEI. V shed 7 bases and J 1 base; nucleotides not matched to a gene: 6. The CDR3 runs to 15 residues. DNA of the CDR3: TGTGCCAGCATTGGAGACAGGGGAAGCAATCAGCCCCAGCATTTT. Its translation is CASIGDRGSNQPQHF.

The chain combines TRBV5-1 with TRBJ2-3; D is undetermined. This CDR3 is 16 amino acids long. Looked up from germline, CDR1 is SGHRS and CDR2 is YFSETQ. V lost 1 base to trimming and J lost 0 bases, with 12 bases between them. The CDR3 region has the DNA TGCGCCAGCAGCTTGAGAGCGCGGCCTAGCACAGATACGCAGTATTTT. Amino acids: CASSLRARPSTDTQYF. The whole variable domain, remainder taken from reference TRBV5-1 and TRBJ2-3, is KAGVTQTPRYLIKTRGQQVTLSCSPISGHRSVSWYQQTPGQGLQFLFEYFSETQRNKGNFPGRFSGRQFSNSRSEMNVSTLELGDSALYLCASSLRARPSTDTQYFGPGTRLTVL.

V and J are TRBV10-3 and TRBJ2-7; D not certain. Trimming pared 2 bases from V and 6 bases from J, leaving 5 bases between. The CDR3 runs 11 residues. The germline gives CDR1 ENHRY, CDR2 SYGVKD. In DNA form, the CDR3 reads TGTGCCATCAGTGAGCAGTTCGAGCAGTACTTC. Amino acids: CAISEQFEQYF.

This chain uses TRBV6-5 with TRBJ1-2; weak D call: TRBD1 (5 bases). Germline V gives CDR1 MNHEY, CDR2 SVGAGI. The CDR3 has 14 residues. Trimming took 4 bases from V and 8 from J, leaving 17 bases between them. The CDR3 here is CASSSPTRGRGYTF. The CDR3 DNA reads as TGTGCCAGCAGTTCGCCGACCCGGGGGAGAGGCTACACCTTC.

The gene calls are TRBV4-3 and TRBJ2-7; D gene uncertain. Trimming removed 1 base from V and 3 bases from J, with 13 bases in between. Germline lookup yields CDR1 LGHNA and CDR2 YSLEER. There are 15 residues in the CDR3. CDR3 residues: CASSQGKLALYEQYF. The CDR3 DNA reads TGCGCCAGCAGCCAAGGAAAATTAGCCCTCTACGAGCAGTACTTC.

This sequence joins TRBV19 and TRBJ1-1; TRBD1 aligns across 7 bases. J gave up 3 bases and V 5 bases, and 9 bases lay outside the gene matches. The CDR3 runs to 15 residues. The germline V gene has CDR1 LNHDA and CDR2 SQIVND (reference sequence). The CDR3 loop is CASSWQGVADTEAFF. The CDR3 DNA follows: TGTGCCAGTAGTTGGCAGGGGGTCGCGGACACTGAAGCTTTCTTT.

A single count supports this clone. The V and J genes are TRBV11-2 and TRBJ2-5; 10 bases line up with TRBD1. V shed 5 bases, J shed 5 bases, and the junction held 2 bases outside the gene matches. Germline V gene data show CDR1 as SGHAT and CDR2 as FQNNGV. The CDR3 has 13 residues. As DNA, the CDR3 is TGTGCCAGCAGCGGGACAGGGGCGGAGACCCAGTACTTC. Its translation: CASSGTGAETQYF.

The sample holds a few counts of this clone. The chain joins TRBV5-1 to TRBJ1-1, with TRBD1 matching over 10 bases. Trimming removed 4 bases from V and 11 bases from J; junction bases left unmatched: 8. Germline loops: CDR1 SGHRS, CDR2 YFSETQ. The CDR3 consists of 13 residues. The CDR3 DNA is TGCGCCAGCAGCGAAGGGACAGGGGTGGTCGCTTTCTTT. The encoded protein is CASSEGTGVVAFF.

The V gene is TRBV9, the J gene TRBJ2-3; no firm D call. The V gene lost 4 bases and the J gene lost 5 bases, with 8 bases spanning the gap. Germline V gene lookup returns CDR1 SGDLS and CDR2 YYNGEE. CDR3 length: 12 residues. The CDR3 coding sequence is TGTGCCAGCAGCCCCCTCTTAGATACGCAGTATTTT. Translated: CASSPLLDTQYF.

The chain employs TRBV5-1 and TRBJ2-1; TRBD2 matches 12 bases. The CDR3 is 17 residues long. Germline V lookup: CDR1 SGHRS, CDR2 YFSETQ. The J segment lost 4 bases and the V segment lost 4 bases, leaving 9 bases of the junction unmatched. CDR3 coding DNA: TGCGCCAGCAGCAAAATGACTAGCGGGGGCGCGTACAATGAGCAGTTCTTC. Translating it yields CASSKMTSGGAYNEQFF.

The CDR3 coding sequence is TGCGCCAGCTCCGGGACTAGCGGGACCAGCTCCTACAATGAGCAGTTCTTC. It is translated as CASSGTSGTSSYNEQFF. This rearrangement joins TRBV5-1 to TRBJ2-1; 13 positions agree with TRBD2. This CDR3 is 17 amino acids long. Unmatched junction bases numbered 7, after V lost 7 bases and J lost 0 bases. Per germline, CDR1 SGHRS and CDR2 YFSETQ.